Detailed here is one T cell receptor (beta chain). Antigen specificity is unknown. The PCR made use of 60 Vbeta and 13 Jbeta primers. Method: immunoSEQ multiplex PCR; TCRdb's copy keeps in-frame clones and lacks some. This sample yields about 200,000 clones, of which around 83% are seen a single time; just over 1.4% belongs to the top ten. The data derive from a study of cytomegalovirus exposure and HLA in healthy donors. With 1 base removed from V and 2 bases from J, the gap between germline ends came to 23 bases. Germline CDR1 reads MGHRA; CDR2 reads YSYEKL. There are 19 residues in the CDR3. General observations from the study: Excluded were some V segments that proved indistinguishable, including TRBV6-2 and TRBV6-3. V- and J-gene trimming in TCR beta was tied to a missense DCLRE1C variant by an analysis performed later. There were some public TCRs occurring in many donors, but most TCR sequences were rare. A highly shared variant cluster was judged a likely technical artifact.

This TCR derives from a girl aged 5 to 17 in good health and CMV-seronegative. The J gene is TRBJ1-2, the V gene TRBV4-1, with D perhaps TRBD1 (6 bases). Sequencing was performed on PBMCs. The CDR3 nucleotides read TGCGCCAGCAGCCAAGTGCAGGGGCCGTATGCGACGGGGAACTATGGCTACACCTTC. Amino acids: CASSQVQGPYATGNYGYTF.